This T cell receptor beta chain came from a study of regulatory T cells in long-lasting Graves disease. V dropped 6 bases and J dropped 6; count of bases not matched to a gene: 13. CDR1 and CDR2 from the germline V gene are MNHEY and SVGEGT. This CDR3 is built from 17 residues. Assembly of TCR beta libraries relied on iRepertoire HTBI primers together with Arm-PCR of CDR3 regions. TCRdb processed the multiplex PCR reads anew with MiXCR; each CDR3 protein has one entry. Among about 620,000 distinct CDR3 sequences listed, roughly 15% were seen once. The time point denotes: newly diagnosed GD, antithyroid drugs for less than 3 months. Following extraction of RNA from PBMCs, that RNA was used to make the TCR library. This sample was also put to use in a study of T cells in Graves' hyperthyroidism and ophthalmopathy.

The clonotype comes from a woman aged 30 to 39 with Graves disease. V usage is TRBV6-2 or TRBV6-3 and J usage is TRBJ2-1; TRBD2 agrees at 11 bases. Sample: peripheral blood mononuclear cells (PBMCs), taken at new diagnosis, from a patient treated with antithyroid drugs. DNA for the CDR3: TGTGCCAGCAGGGGGAGACTAGCGGGAACCGGGGGCAATGAGCAGTTCTTC. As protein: CASRGRLAGTGGNEQFF.